This T cell receptor (beta chain) was sequenced during a study of regulatory T cells in long-lasting Graves disease. The time point here: persistent/refractory GD, antithyroid drugs over 5 years with positive TRAb. PBMCs were the source of the RNA used for TCR sequencing. Germline V gene lookup returns CDR1 SGHTA and CDR2 FQGNSA. The CDR3 is 12 amino acids. The germline V and J ends were trimmed by 7 bases and 7 bases, with 12 bases remaining between them. Assembly of TCR beta libraries relied on iRepertoire HTBI primers together with Arm-PCR of CDR3 regions. TCRdb analysed the multiplex PCR reads with MiXCR anew, one entry per CDR3 protein. The sample includes 390,000 or so distinct CDR3 sequences, approximately 25% of them seen just once.

The clonotype originates from a woman aged 40 to 55 with Graves disease. The chain links TRBV7-2 to TRBJ2-3; D is perhaps TRBD1 (6 bases). The sample consisted of peripheral blood mononuclear cells (PBMCs), taken when the disease was refractory, from a patient treated with antithyroid drugs. CDR3 protein: CASTKRGNTQYF. For the CDR3, the DNA is TGTGCCAGCACCAAAAGGGGGAATACGCAGTATTTT.